These 30 T cell receptor beta chains were sequenced from one sample in a study of T-cell reconstitution after alpha-beta-depleted transplantation in children. The TCRbeta library incorporated unique molecular identifiers. One entry per CDR3 protein, called by TCRdb with MiXCR from the PCR reads. Of fewer than 550,000 distinct CDR3 sequences listed, roughly a tenth are singletons. The starting material was PBMCs, obtained before TCRalphabeta/CD19-depleted stem cell transplant. These receptors originate from a child aged 2-15 years with inherited bone marrow failure, due to receive a stem cell transplant.

This clonotype was seen only a few times. The CDR3 DNA reads as TGCGCCAGCAGCTTGATAAACGGGAGCAGCTCCTACAATGAGCAGTTCTTC. Translation: CASSLINGSSSYNEQFF. The chain is built from TRBV5-1 and TRBJ2-1, with a tentative D call TRBD2 (6 bases). Trimming took off 1 base at V and 0 bases at J, with 14 bases between the two ends. Germline CDR1 and CDR2: SGHRS and YFSETQ. The CDR3 is 17 residues long.

In its sample, this clonotype was seen many times. The rearrangement joins TRBV20-1 to TRBJ1-3, with D hard to call. The CDR3 loop spans 14 amino acids. V lost 7 bases, J lost 1 base, and 14 bases lay in between. Germline V gene sequence: CDR1 DFQATT, CDR2 SNEGSKA (reference sequence). DNA of the CDR3: TGCAGTGGAACGGACCATGGTTCTGGAAACACCATATATTTT. The encoded protein is CSGTDHGSGNTIYF.

Only a few counts were recorded for this clonotype. The J gene is TRBJ2-5, the V gene TRBV23-1; 10 bases align to TRBD2. TRBV23-1 has ORF status, its function being uncertain. The junction had 4 bases not matched to a gene; V was cut back by 3 bases and J by 0 bases. The CDR3 spans 16 residues. Written as DNA, the CDR3 is TGCGCCAGCAGTCACCCACTAGCGGGGAACCAAGAGACCCAGTACTTC. This sequence encodes CASSHPLAGNQETQYF.

In this sample, this clonotype turned up many times. The chain couples TRBV20-1 to TRBJ2-3; no reliable D call. The ends were cut back, 7 bases at V and 0 bases at J, with 8 bases in the middle. Germline V gives CDR1 DFQATT, CDR2 SNEGSKA (reference sequence). The CDR3 extends over 12 amino acids. The CDR3 bases are TGCAGTGAAAAGACTAGCACAGATACGCAGTATTTT. Translation gives CSEKTSTDTQYF.

There are a few counts of this clonotype. The chain links TRBV20-1 to TRBJ1-2, with 8 bases matching TRBD1. The length of the CDR3 is 13 residues. V lost 6 bases, J lost 2 bases, and 5 bases stayed unmatched. The germline V gene encodes CDR1 DFQATT and CDR2 SNEGSKA (reference sequence). The DNA for the CDR3 is TGCAGTGCGACCGGACAGGGAAACTATGGCTACACCTTC. Translating gives CSATGQGNYGYTF.

About this clonotype itself: The junction departs from germline at one end; a sequencing error may be responsible. This sequence joins TRBV5-1 and TRBJ2-1; either TRBD1 or TRBD2 may fit D (5 bases each). CDR1 is SGHRS, CDR2 YFSETQ, per germline. The CDR3 contains 13 residues. The CDR3 coding sequence is TGCGCCAGCAGCCCGGGGACCTACAATGAGCAGCTCTTC. It specifies CASSPGTYNEQLF. The complete variable domain, with remaining parts taken from reference TRBV5-1 and TRBJ2-1, reads KAGVTQTPRYLIKTRGQQVTLSCSPISGHRSVSWYQQTPGQGLQFLFEYFSETQRNKGNFPGRFSGRQFSNSRSEMNVSTLELGDSALYLCASSPGTYNEQLFGPGTRLTVL.

This clonotype was observed many times. The chain joins TRBV7-2 to TRBJ2-2, with 10 positions matching TRBD2. The germline V gene has CDR1 SGHTA and CDR2 FQGNSA. The J segment lost 4 bases and the V segment lost 6 bases, leaving 8 bases of the junction unmatched. The CDR3 totals 16 residues. CDR3 protein: CASSLTSGTVTGELFF. The CDR3, as DNA: TGTGCCAGCAGTCTAACTAGCGGGACGGTCACCGGGGAGCTGTTTTTT.

This clonotype has at least ten counts. This chain links TRBV4-3 with TRBJ2-2; D possibly uses TRBD1 or TRBD2 (5 bases each). The CDR3 consists of 14 residues. The V end lost 0 bases, the J end lost 6 bases, and 8 bases lay between the germline ends. The germline gives CDR1 LGHNA, CDR2 YSLEER. The CDR3 nucleotides are TGCGCCAGCAGCCAAGATCGAGGGGCCGGGGAGCTGTTTTTT. It yields the protein CASSQDRGAGELFF.

Ten or more counts support this clonotype. This chain links TRBV5-1 with TRBJ1-4; no reliable D call. Trimming shortened V by 4 bases and J by 0 bases, and 13 bases separated the two germline ends. The CDR3 loop spans 16 amino acids. The germline V gene has CDR1 SGHRS and CDR2 YFSETQ. The CDR3 here is CASSQRTLSTNEKLFF. Written as DNA, the CDR3 is TGCGCCAGCAGCCAACGGACCCTTTCAACTAATGAAAAACTGTTTTTT.

This chain joins TRBV10-3 and TRBJ1-1; 7 bases align to TRBD1. From germline, CDR1 is ENHRY and CDR2 SYGVKD. The CDR3 sequence is 14 residues long. Trimming took 5 bases from V and 3 from J; bases not matched to a gene: 6. CDR3 DNA sequence: TGTGCCATCAGTAGGACAGGCGGGGACACTGAAGCTTTCTTT. Protein: CAISRTGGDTEAFF.

This clonotype was seen many times. The chain employs TRBV29-1 and TRBJ2-5; D is possibly TRBD2 (6 bases). Germline CDR1 is SQVTM and CDR2 is ANQGSEA. Trimming took off 7 bases at V and 5 bases at J, with 14 bases between the two ends. The CDR3 extends over 12 amino acids. This CDR3 is CSGQEGAETQYF. Here the CDR3 DNA reads TGCAGCGGGCAGGAGGGAGCGGAGACCCAGTACTTC.

This clonotype was counted ten times or more. The chain links TRBV12-5 to TRBJ1-1, with TRBD1 as a possible D gene (5 bases). The V gene's germline CDR1 is LGHNT and CDR2 FRNRAP. The CDR3 contains 16 residues. Deletions cut 2 bases from V and 3 bases from J, with 16 bases between. In DNA, the CDR3 is TGTGCTAGTGGTTTGTGGGGGATCGGCTCAGACACTGAAGCTTTCTTT. Encoded protein: CASGLWGIGSDTEAFF. Full variable domain (outside the CDR3, taken from reference TRBV12-5 and TRBJ1-1): DARVTQTPRHKVTEMGQEVTMRCQPILGHNTVFWYRQTMMQGLELLAYFRNRAPLDDSGMPKDRFSAEMPDATLATLKIQPSEPRDSAVYFCASGLWGIGSDTEAFFGQGTRLTVV.

This clonotype was observed at least ten times. The chain couples TRBV20-1 to TRBJ2-1, with 7 bases matching TRBD2. CDR1 DFQATT and CDR2 SNEGSKA come from the germline V gene (reference sequence). The V gene end was trimmed by 3 bases and the J gene end by 8 bases; junction bases not matched to a gene: 13. This CDR3 region has 15 residues. CDR3 loop: CSASGAGVPFDEQFF. CDR3 in DNA: TGCAGTGCTAGCGGGGCGGGAGTACCCTTCGATGAGCAGTTCTTC.

This clonotype occurred many times. The chain carries TRBV20-1 and TRBJ2-7; TRBD2 matches at 7 bases. Unmatched junction bases numbered 9, after V lost 4 bases and J lost 3 bases. Germline CDR1 reads DFQATT; CDR2 reads SNEGSKA (reference sequence). CDR3 length: 14 residues. The CDR3 loop is CSATSASGYYEQYF. In DNA, the CDR3 is TGCAGTGCTACGAGTGCTAGCGGTTACTACGAGCAGTACTTC.

Note on this clonotype: It may be a read error: a sequence one base away is much more abundant. The chain links TRBV11-1 to TRBJ2-1, with D uncertain. The CDR3 runs to 17 residues. Germline values: CDR1 SGHAT, CDR2 FQDESV (reference sequence). This chain's CDR3 is CACSLGRGYPVGNEQFF. CDR3 bases: TGTGCCTGCAGCTTAGGGCGCGGCTACCCTGTCGGCAATGAGCAGTTCTTC.

The V call is TRBV29-1, the J call TRBJ2-7, with D hard to call. Per germline, CDR1 SQVTM and CDR2 ANQGSEA. V lost 4 bases and J 0 bases, leaving 13 bases between the germline ends. This CDR3 region has 14 residues. The CDR3 DNA reads TGCAGCGTTGGGTATATGGGTGGCTCCTACGAGCAGTACTTC. This gives the protein CSVGYMGGSYEQYF.

This clonotype was recorded many times. The rearrangement uses TRBV7-2 and TRBJ1-1, with D unclear. The V end lost 5 bases, the J end lost 11 bases, and 30 bases lay between the germline ends. Germline loops: CDR1 SGHTA, CDR2 FQGNSA. This CDR3 spans 17 amino acids. The CDR3 DNA sequence: TGTGCCAGCAGCCCCCCGGGAGGCCCAGGCCTTGGGTTAGGGGCTTTCTTT. Residues: CASSPPGGPGLGLGAFF. Full variable domain (rest looked up from reference TRBV7-2 and TRBJ1-1): GAGVSQSPSNKVTEKGKDVELRCDPISGHTALYWYRQSLGQGLEFLIYFQGNSAPDKSGLPSDRFSAERTGGSVSTLTIQRTQQEDSAVYLCASSPPGGPGLGLGAFFGQGTRLTVV.

The genes are TRBV7-9 and TRBJ2-4; the D is unclear. This CDR3 spans 13 amino acids. Germline V CDR1 and CDR2: SEHNR, FQNEAQ (reference sequence). Deletions cut 3 bases from V and 5 bases from J, with 8 bases between. CDR3 region: CASSFGFQNIQYF. DNA of the CDR3: TGTGCCAGCAGCTTCGGATTTCAAAACATTCAGTACTTC.

In this sample, this clonotype turned up many times. This chain uses TRBV20-1 with TRBJ1-1; the D gene is possibly TRBD1 (5 bases). This CDR3 is built from 12 residues. V lost 3 bases to trimming and J lost 4 bases, with 9 bases between them. The germline V gene encodes CDR1 DFQATT and CDR2 SNEGSKA (reference sequence). CDR3 bases: TGCAGTGCTAGGCCGGGGGGCACTGAAGCTTTCTTT. Translating gives CSARPGGTEAFF.

This clonotype was picked up many times. The rearrangement uses TRBV30 and TRBJ2-2; weak D call: TRBD2 (5 bases). V lost 0 bases and J 8 bases, leaving 10 bases between the germline ends. This CDR3 is built from 13 residues. From germline, CDR1 is GTSNPN and CDR2 SVGIG (reference sequence). The CDR3, as DNA: TGTGCCTGGAGTGTAACGGGGAATGGGGAGCTGTTTTTT. Translating gives CAWSVTGNGELFF.

Ten or more counts support this clonotype. V and J are TRBV7-8 and TRBJ1-1; possible D gene TRBD1, 5 bases. Trimming left V 5 bases short and J 10 bases short, with 20 bases between. The CDR3 covers 14 residues. The germline gives CDR1 SGHVS, CDR2 FQNEAQ. This CDR3 is CASSLVGAHRVAFF. The CDR3 DNA reads as TGTGCCAGCAGCCTGGTCGGGGCGCACCGAGTAGCTTTCTTT.

This clonotype was counted ten times or more. V is TRBV13 and J is TRBJ2-4; 7 nucleotides agree with TRBD1. Losses at the gene ends were 4 bases for V and 0 bases for J; bases not matched to a gene: 6. Germline V lookup: CDR1 PRHDT, CDR2 FYEKMQ (reference sequence). The CDR3 has 16 residues. The CDR3 here is CASSSTGQLAKNIQYF. DNA of the CDR3: TGTGCCAGCAGCTCCACGGGACAGCTAGCCAAAAACATTCAGTACTTC. Full variable domain (remainder filled in from reference TRBV13 and TRBJ2-4): AAGVIQSPRHLIKEKRETATLKCYPIPRHDTVYWYQQGPGQDPQFLISFYEKMQSDKGSIPDRFSAQQFSDYHSELNMSSLELGDSALYFCASSSTGQLAKNIQYFGAGTRLSVL.

This clonotype was counted at least ten times. The chain employs TRBV12-3 or TRBV12-4 and TRBJ2-3; D not certain. V gave up 8 bases and J gave up 2 bases, with 14 bases separating them. The CDR3 totals 14 residues. This CDR3 reads CASGKTVITDTQYF. The CDR3 DNA follows: TGTGCCAGCGGAAAAACAGTGATCACAGATACGCAGTATTTT.

This clonotype has a count of ten or more. The chain carries TRBV5-5 and TRBJ2-5, with no clear D. The CDR3 is made up of 17 amino acids. Germline CDR1 SGHKS, CDR2 YYEKEE (reference sequence). V was cut by 0 bases and J by 5 bases, with 20 bases left in between. CDR3 region: CASSLVHGRSQGETQYF. The CDR3 DNA reads TGTGCCAGCAGCTTGGTCCATGGACGGAGTCAAGGGGAGACCCAGTACTTC.

At least ten counts were recorded for this clonotype. The chain is built from TRBV6-2 or TRBV6-3 and TRBJ2-7, with D unresolved. CDR3 length equals 12 residues. Germline values: CDR1 MNHEY, CDR2 SVGEGT. The V end was cut by 3 bases, the J end by 5 bases, with 8 bases between. The CDR3 here is CASSYKAHEQYF. Here the CDR3 DNA reads TGTGCCAGCAGTTATAAGGCCCACGAGCAGTACTTC.

Ten or more counts support this clonotype. This chain joins TRBV2 and TRBJ2-3; D is possibly TRBD1 or TRBD2 (5 bases each). The length of the CDR3 is 14 residues. The germline V gene encodes CDR1 SNHLY and CDR2 FYNNEI. Trimming left V 5 bases short and J 5 bases short, with 14 bases between. Here the CDR3 DNA reads TGTGCCAGCAGTCCGGGACCCCGGGAAGATACGCAGTATTTT. It encodes CASSPGPREDTQYF.

Ten or more counts support this clonotype. The rearrangement uses TRBV12-3 or TRBV12-4 and TRBJ1-5; 7 bases match TRBD1. J gave up 6 bases and V 5 bases, and 7 bases lay outside the gene matches. This CDR3 is built from 14 residues. CDR3 in amino acids: CASSVRQGSQPQHF. CDR3 nucleotides: TGTGCCAGCAGTGTGAGACAGGGAAGTCAGCCCCAGCATTTT.

This clonotype was recorded at least ten times. This chain joins TRBV15 and TRBJ2-1; tentatively, D is TRBD2 (6 bases). CDR1 and CDR2 (germline): LNHNV, YYDKDF (reference sequence). V was cut by 8 bases and J by 4 bases, with 18 bases left in between. This CDR3 has 15 amino acids. The CDR3 DNA sequence: TGTGCCACCCACATGGCAGCGGGCTATTACAATGAGCAGTTCTTC. It specifies CATHMAAGYYNEQFF.

This clonotype appeared many times. V and J are TRBV12-3 or TRBV12-4 and TRBJ2-1; 8 nucleotides agree with TRBD2. There are 15 residues in the CDR3. Unmatched junction bases numbered 8, after V lost 2 bases and J lost 8 bases. The CDR3 nucleotides are TGTGCCAGCAGTTTAAGGGGACTAGTGCTAGATGAGCAGTTCTTC. Its translation: CASSLRGLVLDEQFF.

This clonotype occurred a few times. This may be a read error: a much more frequent sequence differs by one nucleotide. The gene calls are TRBV7-9 and TRBJ2-7; D remains unclear. The ends were cut back, 1 base at V and 4 bases at J, with 14 bases in the middle. The CDR3 runs to 15 residues. Germline loops: CDR1 SEHNR, CDR2 FQNEAQ (reference sequence). The CDR3 loop reads CASSLGTGGWYEQYF. DNA for the CDR3: TGTGCCAGCAGCTTAGGGACCGGCGGATGGTACGAGCAGTACTTC.